This T cell receptor (beta chain) was sequenced for a study of cytomegalovirus exposure and HLA in healthy donors. Findings of the study overall: Cytomegalovirus-associated status was assigned to about 150 TCR beta chains. Among TCR sequences, most were rare, though some public TCRs appeared in many donors.

The germline gives CDR1 MNHNY, CDR2 SVGAGI (reference sequence). The CDR3 covers 16 residues. J was trimmed by 0 bases and V by 7 bases; bases with no gene match: 7. For this clone: The antigen is undetermined.

Only in-frame clones appear in the TCRdb table, and some are missing; sequencing was by immunoSEQ multiplex PCR. The sample lists fewer than 200,000 clones, 90% to 97% occurring once. This sequence was found in a young woman in good health and CMV-seronegative. The genes are TRBV6-6 and TRBJ2-2, with 8 bases aligning to TRBD2. Material: PBMCs. Here the CDR3 reads CASTLYSGANTGELFF. CDR3 sequence (DNA): TGTGCCAGCACCTTATATAGCGGGGCGAACACCGGGGAGCTGTTTTTT.